Shown below are 3 T cell receptor beta chains from a single sample sequenced in a study of Ad26.COV2.S vaccination and SARS-CoV-2 variants. Method: immunoSEQ multiplex PCR; TCRdb's copy keeps in-frame clones and lacks some. The table has a few hundred thousand clones, 92% seen once. Treatment: about 20 received Ad26.COV2.S at low or high dose, single or two shots; roughly five received placebo; per-sample allocation not given. At day 63 after the first vaccine or placebo injection, samples were drawn. The sequences come from peripheral blood, collected in a trial of Ad26.COV2.S vaccine versus placebo. Receptors originate from a person between 18 and 65 years old who received the Ad26.COV2.S COVID-19 vaccine or a placebo.

This clone was observed a handful of times. V and J are TRBV5-5 and TRBJ1-1; unclear D gene. V lost 3 bases and J 1 base, leaving 7 bases between the germline ends. There are 13 residues in the CDR3. Germline V gene data show CDR1 as SGHKS and CDR2 as YYEKEE (reference sequence). CDR3 sequence: CASSSHGNTEAFF. The CDR3 bases are TGTGCCAGCAGCTCGCACGGGAACACTGAAGCTTTCTTT.

This chain uses TRBV7-9 with TRBJ2-3, with TRBD2 as a possible D gene (6 bases). The V gene lost 5 bases and the J gene lost 1 base, with 13 bases spanning the gap. The CDR3 consists of 15 residues. CDR1 is SEHNR and CDR2 is FQNEAQ in the germline V gene (reference sequence). CDR3 sequence reads: CASSVPGVGTDTQYF. The CDR3 DNA reads TGTGCCAGCAGCGTACCGGGAGTAGGCACAGATACGCAGTATTTT.

CDR3 residues: CASYLTQVNEQFF. In nucleotides, the CDR3 is TGTGCCAGCTACCTAACACAGGTCAATGAGCAGTTCTTC. V and J are TRBV18 and TRBJ2-1; possible D gene TRBD1, 5 bases. CDR1 and CDR2 (germline): KGHSH, LQKENI. V was trimmed by 7 bases and J by 6 bases, leaving 13 bases between them. The CDR3 runs to 13 residues.